The source of this T cell receptor (beta chain) is a study of blood T cell repertoires in COVID-19 (dated by TCRdb to 2020 to 2021). Broadly, across the study: Collaborator samples came from the United States, Italy and Spain and covered acute and convalescent phases of COVID-19. The prospective study material was composed of cDNA or gDNA derived from T cells, B-cell-depleted T cells, or PBMCs. Deeply sampled blood TCRbeta repertoires from subjects exposed to, actively infected with, or recovered from COVID-19 were included in the dataset. The repertoires were made available in a free public database intended to serve as a resource for research on the immune response to SARS-CoV-2. The samples were drawn from two sources: the first 160 participants of the ongoing ImmuneRACE study, and over 1,000 subjects contributed by 6 global collaborators. Sample metadata almost always included a de-identified subject ID, COVID-19 status, age in years and sex. Where HLA class I and class II types were available, the types were taken from metadata supplied by the sample provider, not from assay-based typing. What the research found in general, with its limitations: How much clinical and demographic metadata was included differed by source and by participant, and the metadata was provided uncurated.

Participants in the prospective study were enrolled through a virtual design, were aged about 18 to 100 years, and lived in approximately 25 United States geographic areas. In the prospective study, participants were assigned to cohorts based on the clinical history participants reported in a screening survey and a study questionnaire. Exposed participants were defined as having been in contact with someone with a PCR-confirmed or clinician-diagnosed COVID-19 case within 2 weeks of study entry. Mobile phlebotomists in the prospective study collected whole blood, serum and a nasopharyngeal or oropharyngeal swab from every participant. Participants in the prospective study had the option to provide additional blood draws and questionnaires over a roughly two-month period. Before DNA extraction, blood samples from the prospective study were shipped at room temperature or frozen. TCRbeta CDR3 regions were amplified from genomic DNA using the immunoSEQ Assay, a bias-controlled multiplex PCR. The authors' analysis ran thus. The number of nucleated cells in each sample was estimated from the amplification of reference gene primers within the assay. Sequence reads were collapsed and filtered to measure the absolute abundance of every unique TCRbeta CDR3 rearrangement. For each sample, productive Simpson clonality was calculated as the square root of Simpson's diversity index over productive rearrangements. In its TCRdb copy, this immuneACCESS table keeps in-frame sequences only and misses some clones. Where compared with another copy, unresolved V genes explain less than half of these, and the others have no known cause. The V and J calls and clone size come from that table; D and trimming were worked out from the DNA. The sample table records 350,000 to 450,000 clones; about nine tenths of these occur just once. Roughly 0.9% of the sample is held by the ten biggest clonotypes.

On this clone itself: Its binding antigen is unknown. The sample holds no much larger clone one base away, and base qualities are not on file.

The CDR3 goes from the cysteine to the phenylalanine over 14 residues. Only the CDR3 DNA is retained, 42 bases long and in frame from the first base. V loses 5 bases, J loses 4 bases, and the germline ends lie 12 bases apart. CDR1 and CDR2 (MNHEY, SVGEGT) derive from the germline V gene. This receptor was identified in a woman between 40 and 50 years old who had been exposed to COVID-19. The V gene is TRBV6-2 or TRBV6-3 and the J gene is TRBJ1-3, with a tentative D gene TRBD1 over 5 matching bases. Sequenced: PBMCs or T cells enriched from blood (not recorded which). CDR3 sequence: CASSRGLQGNTIYF. The sequenced DNA is TGTGCCAGCAGTCGGGGACTACAGGGAAACACCATATATTTT.